These T cell receptor beta chains were read from a single sample in a study of blood T cell repertoires in COVID-19. Generated by immunoSEQ multiplex PCR, the TCRdb table keeps only in-frame clones and is missing some. Here the sample spans some 94,000 clones, roughly 84% being singletons. The sequenced material came from peripheral blood. These receptors all stem from a man aged 70-80 years with active or convalescent COVID-19. The CDR3 runs from the conserved cysteine through the conserved F or W. D genes are given only for firm matches. Rows give clone size only sometimes, using once, few, many, or a class for an expanded clone.

>TRBJ1-2|NA|NA|TRBV28
TGTGCCAGCCAGGAAAACCTGAGCTCCTATGGCTACACCTTC
CASQENLSSYGYTF
>TRBJ2-3|once|TRBD1|TRBV11-2
TGTGCCAGCAGCCTCGACAGGGACGATACGCAGTATTTT
CASSLDRDDTQYF
>TRBJ2-5|NA|NA|TRBV29-1
TGCAGCGTTCTTACAGAGCTTCAAGAGACCCAGTACTTC
CSVLTELQETQYF
>TRBJ2-7|NA|TRBD1|TRBV11-1
TGTGCCAGCAGCTTCGACAGGGCCTCCTACGAGCAGTACTTC
CASSFDRASYEQYF
>TRBJ1-2|NA|TRBD1|TRBV5-4
TGTGCCAGCAGCTCAGGACAGGGGGCATCCTATGGCTACACCTTC
CASSSGQGASYGYTF
>TRBJ2-3|once|TRBD2|TRBV4-2
TGTGCCAGCAGCCCCCGGGGACTAGCGAGGGACACAGATACGCAGTATTTT
CASSPRGLARDTDTQYF
>TRBJ1-2|NA|TRBD1|TRBV4-2
TGTGCCAGCAGCCAAGAGGAGGGACAGAAGAACTATGGCTACACCTTC
CASSQEEGQKNYGYTF
>TRBJ2-7|NA|NA|TRBV7-9
TGTGCCAGCAGCTTGTCCGGGTACGAGCAGTACTTC
CASSLSGYEQYF
>TRBJ1-1|NA|NA|TRBV7-2
TGTGCCAGCAGCAACACACGTATGAACACTGAAGCTTTCTTT
CASSNTRMNTEAFF
>TRBJ1-1|NA|NA|TRBV7-2
TGTGCCAGCAGCTCGGATCGGGGGTCAGAAAACACTGAAGCTTTCTTT
CASSSDRGSENTEAFF
>TRBJ1-5|NA|NA|TRBV30
TGTGCCTGGAGTTGGCAAGGGACTCGTAATCAGCCCCAGCATTTT
CAWSWQGTRNQPQHF
>TRBJ1-5|NA|NA|TRBV21-1
TGTGCCAGCAGGCTTGACAGGGGGCAGCCCCAGCATTTT
CASRLDRGQPQHF
>TRBJ2-1|NA|NA|TRBV5-1
TGCGCCAGCCAGGGGCTACAGGGAGGGTACAATGAGCAGTTCTTC
CASQGLQGGYNEQFF
>TRBJ1-5|NA|NA|TRBV10-3
TGTGCCATCAGTGATAAAGGGGATCAGCCCCAGCATTTT
CAISDKGDQPQHF
>TRBJ1-3|NA|TRBD1|TRBV6-5
TGTGCCAGCAGTCGGGACAGGGGAATGGGAAACACCATATATTTT
CASSRDRGMGNTIYF
>TRBJ1-1|NA|NA|TRBV7-3
TGTGCCAGCAGCTCCACCCCTGGCGGGGGGAGGGCTTTCTTT
CASSSTPGGGRAFF
>TRBJ2-5|NA|TRBD2|TRBV7-6
TGTGCCAGCAGCTTAGGAGCGGGGGGAGGACAAGAGACCCAGTACTTC
CASSLGAGGGQETQYF
>TRBJ2-1|NA|TRBD1|TRBV10-3
TGTGCCATCAGTGAGTCGAACAGGGGTAGCTACAATGAGCAGTTCTTC
CAISESNRGSYNEQFF
>TRBJ1-1|NA|NA|TRBV6-5
TGTGCCACCTGCCGGTTAGGACAGCCGAACACTGAAGCTTTCTTT
CATCRLGQPNTEAFF
>TRBJ2-7|NA|NA|TRBV20-1
TGCAGTGCTATTCTAGGGGACGAGCAGTACTTC
CSAILGDEQYF
>TRBJ2-2|NA|NA|TRBV28
TGTGCCAGCAGCCCTCCCCGCGGGGAGCTGTTTTTT
CASSPPRGELFF
>TRBJ1-1|NA|TRBD1|TRBV12-3/TRBV12-4
TGTGCCAGCAGTTCCGACAGGGCCACTGAAGCTTTCTTT
CASSSDRATEAFF
>TRBJ1-3|NA|TRBD1|TRBV6-6
TGTGCCAGCAGCTCACAGACAGGGACTGGAAACACCATATATTTT
CASSSQTGTGNTIYF
>TRBJ2-2|NA|TRBD2|TRBV24-1
TGTGCCACCAGTGAGACTAGCTCGACCGGGGAGCTGTTTTTT
CATSETSSTGELFF
>TRBJ2-7|few|TRBD1|TRBV18
TGTGCCAGCTCACCGGGACAGAGCTCCTACGAGCAGTACTTC
CASSPGQSSYEQYF
>TRBJ1-1|NA|NA|TRBV10-3
TGTGCCATCGGCCGGGGGGATCCTTACACTGAAGCTTTCTTT
CAIGRGDPYTEAFF
>TRBJ2-5|NA|TRBD2|TRBV5-1
TGCGCCAGCAGCTCGGGGGGGTACGGAGAGACCCAGTACTTC
CASSSGGYGETQYF
>TRBJ1-2|NA|NA|TRBV6-2/TRBV6-3
TGTGCCAGCAGTTACGGAGGGAAAGGCTCCTATGGCTACACCTTC
CASSYGGKGSYGYTF
>TRBJ2-1|NA|NA|TRBV7-3
TGTGCCAGCAGCCCCGGGTCCGGTGAGCAGTTCTTC
CASSPGSGEQFF
>TRBJ1-4|NA|TRBD1|TRBV7-9
TGTGCCAGCAGCTCAGGACAGGGGGCGCGAGAAAAACTGTTTTTT
CASSSGQGAREKLFF
>TRBJ1-1|NA|TRBD1|TRBV5-1
TGCGCCAGCAGCGGTCGACAGGGGGCGACTGAGACTTTCTTT
CASSGRQGATETFF
>TRBJ2-2|NA|NA|TRBV9
TGTGCCAGCACCCCAACACCCCGGGTGGGGGCGGGCACCGGGGAGCTGTTTTTT
CASTPTPRVGAGTGELFF
>TRBJ1-1|NA|TRBD1|TRBV19
TGTGCCAGTAACGATGACAGGGGTAACACTGAAGCTTTCTTT
CASNDDRGNTEAFF
>TRBJ1-2|NA|TRBD1|TRBV5-4
TGTGCCAGCAGCCGCGACTTGGGACAGAACTATGGCTACACCTTC
CASSRDLGQNYGYTF
>TRBJ1-3|NA|NA|TRBV3-1/TRBV3-2
TGTGCCAGCAGCCAAGGGAGTTCTGGAAACACCATATATTTT
CASSQGSSGNTIYF
>TRBJ2-5|NA|TRBD2|TRBV11-2
TGTGCCAGCAGCTTAGCCCCCCAGCGGGGGCCTCAAGAGACCCAGTACTTC
CASSLAPQRGPQETQYF
>TRBJ1-6|NA|TRBD1|TRBV13
TGTGCCAGCAGCCTACAGGGGGGTGGGGGTCCTCTCCACTTT
CASSLQGGGGPLHF
>TRBJ2-3|NA|NA|TRBV4-1
TGCGCCAGCAGCCAGGATATTCCTAGCAGGAGCCCACTAGATACGCAGTATTTT
CASSQDIPSRSPLDTQYF
>TRBJ1-3|NA|NA|TRBV4-2
TGTGCCAGCAGCCATGCCGGGACGGGGGAATTTGGAGGCACCATATATTTT
CASSHAGTGEFGGTIYF
>TRBJ2-2|NA|TRBD1|TRBV27
TGTGCCAGCAGTTTGGACAGGCCCATCACCGGGGAGCTGTTTTTT
CASSLDRPITGELFF
>TRBJ1-5|NA|NA|TRBV19
TGTGCCAGTAGTATAGGGGCAGGGGATCAGCCCCAGCATTTT
CASSIGAGDQPQHF
>TRBJ1-5|NA|TRBD1|TRBV6-1
TGTGCCAGCAGTGGGTGGACAGGGGGTCGTTTACGGAATCAGCCCCAGCATTTT
CASSGWTGGRLRNQPQHF
>TRBJ1-6|NA|NA|TRBV11-2
TGTGCCAGCAGCTTAGATCCGCCGGGGAGCTCCTATAATTCACCCCTCCACTTT
CASSLDPPGSSYNSPLHF
>TRBJ1-3|NA|TRBD1|TRBV7-2
TGTGCCAGCAGCTCGAACACAGGGGTTGGAAACACCATATATTTT
CASSSNTGVGNTIYF
>TRBJ2-1|few|TRBD2|TRBV24-1
TGTGCCACCAGTGGGACGGCTAGCGGTTACAATGAGCAGTTCTTC
CATSGTASGYNEQFF
>TRBJ2-1|NA|TRBD2|TRBV7-9
TGTGCCAGCAGCTTAGTCGGGGGGGCTGGTCTCTACAATGAGCAGTTCTTC
CASSLVGGAGLYNEQFF
>TRBJ2-7|NA|TRBD1|TRBV6-5
TGTGCCACCACGGGACAGGGATTCAACGAGCAGTACTTC
CATTGQGFNEQYF
>TRBJ2-7|NA|TRBD1|TRBV6-5
TGTGCCAGCAGTTCATCCGGGACAGGGGGCTCCTACGAGCAGTACTTC
CASSSSGTGGSYEQYF
>TRBJ2-3|NA|TRBD2|TRBV28
TGTGCCAGCAGCACGGGGGGGCCGGGTACGCAGTATTTT
CASSTGGPGTQYF
>TRBJ1-1|NA|NA|TRBV12-3/TRBV12-4
TGTGCCAGCAGCCCCAGTCCTAACACTGAAGCTTTCTTT
CASSPSPNTEAFF
>TRBJ2-3|NA|NA|TRBV5-4
TGTGCCAGCAGCTCACCAACAGGGTCGGCGGCAGATACGCAGTATTTT
CASSSPTGSAADTQYF
>TRBJ2-3|NA|TRBD1|TRBV5-1
TGCGCCAGCAGCTTCCGGGACAGAAAGTATTTT
CASSFRDRKYF
>TRBJ2-1|NA|TRBD1|TRBV10-3
TGTGCCATCAGCGGGACAGGGGATGAGCAGTTCTTC
CAISGTGDEQFF
>TRBJ1-5|NA|NA|TRBV6-5
TGTGCCAGCAGGCAAGATTATTCGGGCAATCAGCCCCAGCATTTT
CASRQDYSGNQPQHF